One sample yielded the 14 T cell receptor beta chains listed below, sequenced in a study of T cell responses to AZD1222 COVID-19 vaccine. Clones were read by immunoSEQ multiplex PCR, and TCRdb kept only the in-frame ones, dropping some. This repertoire shows fewer than 70,000 clones, roughly 80% found once; its top ten account for more than 13%. The source material was peripheral blood, sampled 28 days after the second AZD1222 dose. Receptors originate from an adult who received the AZD1222 COVID-19 vaccine.

This chain connects TRBV6-2 or TRBV6-3 to TRBJ2-6; D is uncertain. V was trimmed by 0 bases and J by 0 bases, leaving 6 bases between them. The CDR3 runs 16 residues. Germline CDR1 is MNHEY and CDR2 is SVGEGT. The CDR3 region is CASSYSPGSGANVLTF. The CDR3 DNA is TGTGCCAGCAGTTACTCGCCCGGCTCTGGGGCCAACGTCCTGACTTTC.

V gene TRBV5-1 combines with J gene TRBJ2-1, with D perhaps TRBD1 (5 bases). V lost 3 bases and J 10 bases, leaving 14 bases between the germline ends. CDR3 length equals 13 residues. CDR1 and CDR2 (germline): SGHRS, YFSETQ. CDR3 sequence reads: CASSSGQDREQFF. The CDR3 DNA is TGCGCCAGCAGCTCAGGGCAAGATAGGGAGCAGTTCTTC.

The chain carries TRBV28 and TRBJ1-2, with D possibly TRBD1 on 5 matching bases. The CDR3 is made up of 13 amino acids. With 3 bases removed from V and 8 bases from J, the gap between germline ends came to 13 bases. CDR1 and CDR2 from the germline V gene are MDHEN and SYDVKM. The CDR3 region is CASSFEGTGGYTF. The CDR3 DNA follows: TGTGCCAGCAGTTTCGAGGGGACCGGCGGCTACACCTTC.

CDR3 in amino acids: CASSLGTDRLFF. The CDR3, as DNA: TGTGCCAGCAGTTTAGGGACAGATCGACTGTTTTTT. The chain combines TRBV28 with TRBJ1-4; 7 bases match TRBD1. The length of the CDR3 is 12 residues. With 2 bases clipped from V and 13 bases from J, the junction kept 4 bases outside the gene matches. CDR1 MDHEN and CDR2 SYDVKM come from the germline V gene.

The rearrangement links TRBV19 to TRBJ1-3; no reliable D call. The CDR3 has 15 amino acids. The germline gives CDR1 LNHDA, CDR2 SQIVND (reference sequence). Trimming took off 5 bases at V and 0 bases at J, with 11 bases between the two ends. The CDR3 DNA is TGTGCCAGTAGTGGTAAAGGAAGCTCTGGAAACACCATATATTTT. Its translation is CASSGKGSSGNTIYF.

The chain joins TRBV3-1 (or the pseudogene TRBV3-2) to TRBJ2-1, with D perhaps being TRBD1 or TRBD2 (5 bases each). Germline V gene sequence: CDR1 LGHDT, CDR2 YNNKEL (reference sequence). This CDR3 comprises 16 residues. V lost 0 bases, J lost 5 bases, and 14 bases lay in between. CDR3 sequence reads: CASSQDRGRVHNEQFF. CDR3 coding DNA: TGTGCCAGCAGCCAAGATCGGGGCAGGGTGCACAATGAGCAGTTCTTC.

The chain uses TRBV6-6 and TRBJ2-3; 7 nucleotides agree with TRBD2. The CDR3 has 14 residues. Germline CDR1 and CDR2: MNHNY and SVGAGI (reference sequence). V lost 2 bases, J lost 6 bases, and 5 bases stayed unmatched. CDR3 sequence (DNA): TGTGCCAGCAGTTACGGGAGGGCTGAGGATACGCAGTATTTT. Translating it yields CASSYGRAEDTQYF.

The J gene is TRBJ2-3, the V gene TRBV7-9; D is ambiguous. From germline, CDR1 is SEHNR and CDR2 FQNEAQ (reference sequence). The CDR3 totals 15 residues. The V end lost 5 bases, the J end lost 0 bases, and 12 bases lay between the germline ends. The CDR3 is CASSKPIESTDTQYF. The CDR3 DNA sequence: TGTGCCAGCAGCAAACCCATAGAAAGCACAGATACGCAGTATTTT.

The genes are TRBV7-9 and TRBJ2-1, with D tentatively TRBD1 or TRBD2 (6 bases each). The germline gives CDR1 SEHNR, CDR2 FQNEAQ (reference sequence). The V gene lost 5 bases and the J gene lost 5 bases, with 16 bases spanning the gap. This CDR3 is built from 15 residues. The CDR3 loop reads CASSLLGGLNNEQFF. The CDR3 DNA is TGTGCCAGCAGCCTTCTAGGGGGACTGAACAATGAGCAGTTCTTC.

The chain recombines TRBV30 with TRBJ1-2; TRBD1 aligns across 8 bases. CDR3 length: 14 amino acids. The trim removed 2 bases at V and 6 bases at J, leaving 8 bases unmatched. Germline lookup yields CDR1 GTSNPN and CDR2 SVGIG (reference sequence). The CDR3 DNA sequence: TGTGCCTGGAGTTCCAGGGGGCGGGGGGATGGCTACACCTTC. This codes for CAWSSRGRGDGYTF.

V gene TRBV6-5 combines with J gene TRBJ2-1; 7 bases are a match to TRBD1. V shed 6 bases and J 11 bases; nucleotides not matched to a gene: 4. This CDR3 region has 11 residues. CDR1 and CDR2 (germline): MNHEY, SVGAGI. CDR3 sequence: CASRSQGQQFF. Written as DNA, the CDR3 is TGTGCCAGCAGGTCACAGGGGCAGCAGTTCTTC.

The chain uses TRBV3-1 (or the pseudogene TRBV3-2) and TRBJ1-1; no clear D. Trimming removed 1 base at V and 0 bases at J, with 18 bases between. The germline V gene has CDR1 LGHDT and CDR2 YNNKEL (reference sequence). The CDR3 extends over 18 amino acids. The CDR3 DNA sequence: TGTGCCAGCAGCCAAGTGGTTTGGGCCAATCAAATGAACACTGAAGCTTTCTTT. Protein: CASSQVVWANQMNTEAFF.

V is TRBV3-1 (or the pseudogene TRBV3-2) and J is TRBJ1-1; perhaps TRBD1 as D (5 bases). CDR1 and CDR2 from the germline V gene are LGHDT and YNNKEL (reference sequence). The CDR3 has 16 amino acids. Trimming took 3 bases from V and 4 from J, leaving 18 bases between them. The CDR3 DNA reads as TGTGCCAGCAGCCACACCGTGGGGGGACGTGCCACTGAAGCTTTCTTT. Its translation is CASSHTVGGRATEAFF.

V and J are TRBV18 and TRBJ1-1; no clear D gene. The V end lost 3 bases, the J end lost 2 bases, and 7 bases lay between the germline ends. CDR3 length: 13 residues. Looked up from germline, CDR1 is KGHSH and CDR2 is LQKENI. For the CDR3, the DNA is TGTGCCAGCTCACCGGACCCAAACACTGAAGCTTTCTTT. Amino acid sequence: CASSPDPNTEAFF. Full variable domain (outside the CDR3, taken from reference TRBV18 and TRBJ1-1): NAGVMQNPRHLVRRRGQEARLRCSPMKGHSHVYWYRQLPEEGLKFMVYLQKENIIDESGMPKERFSAEFPKEGPSILRIQQVVRGDSAAYFCASSPDPNTEAFFGQGTRLTVV.